The following is a T cell receptor (beta chain) sequence with its context. The sample comes from a study of shared clonotypes between healthy human individuals. Profiled with immunoSEQ multiplex PCR; TCRdb holds only in-frame clones, not every one. In the table there are roughly 2.6 million clones, around nine tenths of which are singletons. CDR3 length: 14 amino acids. With 0 bases removed from V and 12 bases from J, the gap between germline ends came to 18 bases. Germline V gene sequence: CDR1 MGHRA, CDR2 YSYEKL. The chain employs TRBV4-1 and TRBJ2-7; D not certain. The clonotype was recovered from a man aged 18 to 30 in good health. Material: naive CD4+ T cells sorted from blood. Noted subset: CD45RA+ positively selected. CDR3 amino acids: CASSQDPMPLSMYF. CDR3 DNA sequence: TGCGCCAGCAGCCAAGATCCCATGCCCTTAAGTATGTACTTC.